These 28 T cell receptor beta chains were sequenced from one sample in a study of blood T cell repertoires in COVID-19 (TCRdb year 2020). Libraries were constructed by the immunoSEQ multiplex PCR assay. What TCRdb holds here is the immuneACCESS table cut down to in-frame rearrangements. Part of the clones is not present; checked against another copy, under half of the missing clones reflect an unresolved V gene, and the others are unexplained. The sample has 200,000 to 250,000 clones on record, about nine tenths of them singletons. Of the sample, less than 3% falls within the top ten clones. Sample: peripheral blood. The receptors stem from a man aged 30 to 45 with COVID-19, enrolled during active disease.

CDR3: CASKTFGGHEQYF. CDR3 DNA sequence: TGTGCCAGTAAGACATTCGGAGGTCACGAGCAGTACTTC. This rearrangement joins TRBV19 to TRBJ2-7; D is possibly TRBD2 (5 bases). Between the trimmed V and J ends, which lost 7 bases and 5 bases, there was a span of 15 bases. CDR3 length: 13 amino acids. Germline V lookup: CDR1 LNHDA, CDR2 SQIVND (reference sequence).

This chain uses TRBV12-3 or TRBV12-4 with TRBJ1-3; no reliable D call. This CDR3 region has 13 residues. Trimming stripped 2 bases from V and 8 bases from J, with 10 bases between. CDR3 DNA: TGTGCCAGCAGTTTAATCCTGAGAGACACCATATATTTT. It is translated as CASSLILRDTIYF.

The V call is TRBV7-2, the J call TRBJ1-2, with a tentative D call TRBD1 (6 bases). With 3 bases removed from V and 6 bases from J, the gap between germline ends came to 8 bases. Germline V lookup: CDR1 SGHTA, CDR2 FQGNSA. This CDR3 region has 12 residues. CDR3: CASSLAGDGYTF. The CDR3 DNA reads as TGTGCCAGCAGCTTGGCAGGGGATGGCTACACCTTC.

V is TRBV11-2 and J is TRBJ1-1; a weak D match, TRBD1 (6 bases). The V end lost 5 bases, the J end lost 4 bases, and 11 bases lay between the germline ends. The CDR3 runs 13 residues. CDR1 is SGHAT, CDR2 FQNNGV, per germline. The CDR3 loop is CASSVVRGTEAFF. The CDR3 bases are TGTGCCAGCAGCGTAGTCAGGGGCACTGAAGCTTTCTTT.

The V call is TRBV19, the J call TRBJ2-1; 8 bases map to TRBD2. The CDR3 has 16 amino acids. CDR1 LNHDA and CDR2 SQIVND come from the germline V gene (reference sequence). The J segment lost 4 bases and the V segment lost 0 bases, leaving 5 bases of the junction unmatched. CDR3 sequence (DNA): TGTGCCAGTAGTATAGAGACCCGGGGGGGGTACAATGAGCAGTTCTTC. Amino acids: CASSIETRGGYNEQFF.

This clone was seen a handful of times. The chain has TRBV6-5 and TRBJ2-7, with TRBD1 matching 9 bases. From germline, CDR1 is MNHEY and CDR2 SVGAGI. The trim removed 6 bases at V and 3 bases at J, leaving 6 bases unmatched. The CDR3 is 14 residues long. CDR3 bases: TGTGCCAGCAGCACCGGGACAGGGAACTACGAGCAGTACTTC. Its protein product is CASSTGTGNYEQYF.

This rearrangement joins TRBV6-1 to TRBJ2-1, with D unclear. V lost 3 bases, J lost 9 bases, and 6 bases lay in between. The V gene's germline CDR1 is MNHNS and CDR2 SASEGT. This CDR3 has 11 residues. The chain's CDR3 is CASSEPGEQFF. The CDR3 bases are TGTGCCAGCAGTGAGCCGGGTGAGCAGTTCTTC.

This clone was observed once. This rearrangement joins TRBV12-5 to TRBJ2-1; 7 bases fit TRBD1. The CDR3 covers 17 residues. CDR1 and CDR2 from the germline V gene are LGHNT and FRNRAP. V gave up 0 bases and J gave up 4 bases; unmatched junction bases: 9. CDR3 loop: CASGLVHDRAAYNEQFF. Here the CDR3 DNA reads TGTGCTAGTGGTTTGGTACATGACAGGGCAGCTTACAATGAGCAGTTCTTC.

The rearrangement uses TRBV10-3 and TRBJ2-7, with 8 bases fitting TRBD1. Germline CDR1 reads ENHRY; CDR2 reads SYGVKD. This CDR3 is built from 14 residues. The V and J ends lost 6 bases and 2 bases, in that order; junction bases with no gene match: 6. CDR3 nucleotides: TGTGCCATCAGGGGAGGACAGGGAACCTACGAGCAGTACTTC. Protein: CAIRGGQGTYEQYF.

J is TRBJ1-3 and V is TRBV5-1; D may be TRBD1 (5 bases). Trimming left V 1 base short and J 4 bases short, with 12 bases between. The V gene's germline CDR1 is SGHRS and CDR2 YFSETQ. The CDR3 is 15 residues long. The DNA of the CDR3 is TGCGCCAGCAGCTTGTCCGGGGGGGACGGAAACACCATATATTTT. This gives the protein CASSLSGGDGNTIYF.

This chain uses TRBV11-2 with TRBJ2-3; 11 bases are shared with TRBD2. CDR1 and CDR2 from the germline V gene are SGHAT and FQNNGV. V lost 5 bases to trimming and J lost 11 bases; unmatched junction nucleotides: 6. The CDR3 totals 13 residues. The CDR3 spells CASSLLAGVEQYF. Written as DNA, the CDR3 is TGTGCCAGCAGCCTACTAGCGGGAGTCGAGCAGTATTTT. Full variable domain (rest looked up from reference TRBV11-2 and TRBJ2-3): EAGVAQSPRYKIIEKRQSVAFWCNPISGHATLYWYQQILGQGPKLLIQFQNNGVVDDSQLPKDRFSAERLKGVDSTLKIQPAKLEDSAVYLCASSLLAGVEQYFGPGTRLTVL.

J is TRBJ1-2 and V is TRBV12-3 or TRBV12-4; unclear D gene. The CDR3 is made up of 12 amino acids. Trimming cost V 5 bases and J 8 bases, with 12 bases left between them. The CDR3 DNA sequence: TGTGCCAGCAGTCCTACAGACGCGGGCTACACCTTC. It specifies CASSPTDAGYTF.

The chain combines TRBV7-9 with TRBJ2-7; TRBD1 agrees at 7 bases. Germline values: CDR1 SEHNR, CDR2 FQNEAQ (reference sequence). The junction had 3 bases not matched to a gene; V was cut back by 4 bases and J by 0 bases. This CDR3 has 14 amino acids. CDR3 nucleotide sequence: TGTGCCAGCAGCTCCGGGACAGACTCCTACGAGCAGTACTTC. Protein product: CASSSGTDSYEQYF.

The rearrangement uses TRBV5-1 and TRBJ2-7; TRBD2 might be the D (5 bases). The CDR3 is 16 amino acids. The germline V gene encodes CDR1 SGHRS and CDR2 YFSETQ. Trimming pared 3 bases from V and 0 bases from J, leaving 16 bases between. CDR3 bases: TGCGCCAGCAGCTCGTGGGAACGCGGGTTCTCCTACGAGCAGTACTTC. It specifies CASSSWERGFSYEQYF.

The gene calls are TRBV7-2 and TRBJ1-6, with D perhaps matching TRBD1 (6 bases). The CDR3 is 16 amino acids. The germline V gene encodes CDR1 SGHTA and CDR2 FQGNSA. V gave up 1 base and J gave up 3 bases, with 10 bases separating them. The CDR3 loop reads CASSLGRGLYNSPLHF. Written as DNA, the CDR3 is TGTGCCAGCAGCTTAGGCAGGGGCCTCTATAATTCACCCCTCCACTTT.

Comments on this clone: The junction and the germline gene differ at one end; a read error may be behind it. The rearrangement links TRBV4-2 to TRBJ1-6; maybe TRBD1 (6 bases). CDR1 and CDR2 (germline): LGHNA, YNFKEQ. This CDR3 spans 18 amino acids. The CDR3 DNA reads TGTGCCAGCAGCCAATATGTCGTCCGGACAGCTAATAATTCACCCCTCCACTTC. Protein product: CASSQYVVRTANNSPLHF.

The chain uses TRBV7-9 and TRBJ1-3; D remains unclear. The ends were cut back, 5 bases at V and 6 bases at J, with 8 bases in the middle. Germline V gene data show CDR1 as SEHNR and CDR2 as FQNEAQ (reference sequence). The CDR3 runs to 12 residues. In DNA form, the CDR3 reads TGTGCCAGCAGCGCTAGCCCAAACACCATATATTTT. It encodes CASSASPNTIYF.

This chain connects TRBV7-2 to TRBJ2-1; D is perhaps TRBD2 (6 bases). CDR1 is SGHTA, CDR2 FQGNSA, per germline. Trimming shortened V by 2 bases and J by 10 bases, and 12 bases separated the two germline ends. The CDR3 has 13 residues. The DNA for the CDR3 is TGTGCCAGCAGCTTACCGGGGACTCCAGAGCAGTTCTTC. Amino acid sequence: CASSLPGTPEQFF.

This chain connects TRBV6-5 to TRBJ2-1, with D uncertain. CDR3 size: 14 residues. From germline, CDR1 is MNHEY and CDR2 SVGAGI. Trimming pared 0 bases from V and 8 bases from J, leaving 11 bases between. CDR3 residues: CASSYSKIAYEQFF. The CDR3 bases are TGTGCCAGCAGTTACTCGAAGATAGCTTATGAGCAGTTCTTC.

The V and J genes are TRBV7-6 and TRBJ2-7; unclear D gene. V was shortened by 5 bases and J by 0 bases, with 11 bases between the two germline ends. CDR3 length: 14 amino acids. The germline CDR1 and CDR2 sequences are SGHVS and FNYEAQ. The CDR3 DNA reads TGTGCCAGCAGCCCAGAGGCAGTCTCCTACGAGCAGTACTTC. Residues: CASSPEAVSYEQYF.

The chain couples TRBV19 to TRBJ1-2, with D possibly being TRBD1 (5 bases). The germline V and J ends were trimmed by 2 bases and 7 bases, with 14 bases remaining between them. This CDR3 is 14 amino acids long. Germline V gene sequence: CDR1 LNHDA, CDR2 SQIVND (reference sequence). CDR3 sequence (DNA): TGTGCCAGTAGTATACAGGACAACTTGGGTGGCTACACCTTC. It is translated as CASSIQDNLGGYTF. The whole variable domain, remainder taken from reference TRBV19 and TRBJ1-2, is DGGITQSPKYLFRKEGQNVTLSCEQNLNHDAMYWYRQDPGQGLRLIYYSQIVNDFQKGDIAEGYSVSREKKESFPLTVTSAQKNPTAFYLCASSIQDNLGGYTFGSGTRLTVV.

The V call is TRBV4-3, the J call TRBJ1-3, with a tentative D call TRBD1 (5 bases). The CDR3 runs 15 residues. From germline, CDR1 is LGHNA and CDR2 YSLEER. V lost 4 bases to trimming and J lost 1 base, with 11 bases between them. CDR3 residues: CASSLNGGSGNTIYF. Written as DNA, the CDR3 is TGCGCCAGCAGCCTGAATGGGGGGTCTGGAAACACCATATATTTT.

The J gene is TRBJ2-6, the V gene TRBV28; D is perhaps TRBD1 (5 bases). The CDR3 loop spans 17 amino acids. Germline lookup yields CDR1 MDHEN and CDR2 SYDVKM. V was pared by 7 bases and J by 0 bases, with 16 bases between. DNA of the CDR3: TGTGCCAGCACTGTGGGGCAGCTACTCTCTGGGGCCAACGTCCTGACTTTC. Its translation is CASTVGQLLSGANVLTF.

This chain connects TRBV9 to TRBJ2-3; 12 nucleotides align to TRBD2. The CDR3 runs 17 residues. The junction had 6 bases not matched to a gene; V was cut back by 0 bases and J by 4 bases. Germline V gene lookup returns CDR1 SGDLS and CDR2 YYNGEE. CDR3 sequence: CASSVGLAGVLADTQYF. In DNA, the CDR3 is TGTGCCAGCAGCGTAGGACTAGCGGGAGTCTTGGCAGATACGCAGTATTTT. The full variable domain, its missing parts supplied by reference TRBV9 and TRBJ2-3, is DSGVTQTPKHLITATGQRVTLRCSPRSGDLSVYWYQQSLDQGLQFLIQYYNGEERAKGNILERFSAQQFPDLHSELNLSSLELGDSALYFCASSVGLAGVLADTQYFGPGTRLTVL.

CDR3 in DNA: TGTGCCAGCAGTGGCTTAGGGGGCAATCAGCCCCAGCATTTT. Translation: CASSGLGGNQPQHF. The rearrangement uses TRBV27 and TRBJ1-5; TRBD1 might be the D (5 bases). V gave up 5 bases and J gave up 2 bases, with 10 bases separating them. The length of the CDR3 is 14 residues. Germline loops: CDR1 MNHEY, CDR2 SMNVEV (reference sequence).

This chain connects TRBV7-2 to TRBJ2-7, with 8 bases aligning to TRBD2. CDR3 size: 13 residues. Germline V lookup: CDR1 SGHTA, CDR2 FQGNSA. Trimming took 3 bases from V and 5 from J; bases not matched to a gene: 3. The CDR3, as DNA: TGTGCCAGCAGCTTCGGACTAGCTGACGAGCAGTACTTC. This codes for CASSFGLADEQYF. Complete variable domain (other parts from reference TRBV7-2 and TRBJ2-7): GAGVSQSPSNKVTEKGKDVELRCDPISGHTALYWYRQSLGQGLEFLIYFQGNSAPDKSGLPSDRFSAERTGGSVSTLTIQRTQQEDSAVYLCASSFGLADEQYFGPGTRLTVT.

This clone was seen once. This rearrangement joins TRBV3-1 (or the pseudogene TRBV3-2) to TRBJ1-5; D uncertain. The V end lost 1 base, the J end lost 0 bases, and 7 bases lay between the germline ends. CDR1 is LGHDT, CDR2 YNNKEL, per germline (reference sequence). The CDR3 sequence is 15 residues long. The CDR3 sequence: CASSQVPGSNQPQHF. The CDR3 DNA follows: TGTGCCAGCAGCCAAGTGCCAGGTAGCAATCAGCCCCAGCATTTT.

This clone was seen just once. The J gene is TRBJ1-3, the V gene TRBV30, with a tentative D call TRBD1 (5 bases). This CDR3 region has 13 residues. The V and J ends lost 7 bases and 0 bases respectively, with 10 bases between them. Germline values: CDR1 GTSNPN, CDR2 SVGIG (reference sequence). This chain's CDR3 is CALTTDSGNTIYF. In nucleotides, the CDR3 is TGTGCCTTGACGACAGACTCTGGAAACACCATATATTTT.